Below are 3 T cell receptor beta chains sequenced from a single sample in a study of spatial heterogeneity in lung cancer. Sample time point: sample taken at primary tumor resection. MiXCR was run by TCRdb on the 5' RACE reads, yielding one entry per CDR3 protein. The sample has about 92,000 distinct CDR3 sequences; 9.5% to 15% are singletons. Specimen: PBMCs, collected at surgery. The receptor source for this set is a male donor with early-stage non-small cell lung cancer.

This clonotype was seen more than once but under ten times. This chain links TRBV20-1 with TRBJ2-7, with D hard to call. CDR3 length: 11 amino acids. V dropped 5 bases and J dropped 9 bases, with 14 bases sitting between them. Germline-derived CDR1 and CDR2 are DFQATT and SNEGSKA (reference sequence). CDR3 sequence: CSAPARTGQYF. CDR3 nucleotide sequence: TGCAGTGCTCCCGCTCGGACGGGGCAGTACTTC.

This clonotype came up many times. V gene TRBV7-2 combines with J gene TRBJ2-3; D is unclear. The V gene lost 5 bases and the J gene lost 5 bases, with 8 bases spanning the gap. CDR1 SGHTA and CDR2 FQGNSA come from the germline V gene. CDR3 length equals 12 residues. DNA for the CDR3: TGTGCCAGCAGCCCGCGAGGAGATACGCAGTATTTT. Translating it yields CASSPRGDTQYF.

This chain connects TRBV20-1 to TRBJ2-1; TRBD2 is a possible D gene (6 bases). Per germline, CDR1 DFQATT and CDR2 SNEGSKA (reference sequence). This CDR3 region has 16 residues. Trimming shortened V by 0 bases and J by 8 bases, and 20 bases separated the two germline ends. The CDR3 DNA follows: TGCAGTGCTAGAGACCCCCTTTTAGCGGCTAGCGATGAGCAGTTCTTC. Translating gives CSARDPLLAASDEQFF.